The source of this TCR beta chain is a study of blood T cell repertoires in COVID-19. Study at large: From the United States, Italy and Spain came samples of acute and convalescent COVID-19. PBMCs, B-cell-depleted T cells, or T cells provided the cDNA or gDNA that made up the material.

Under the authors' procedure: Researchers report that nucleated cell counts were estimated from reference gene primer amplification. Clones were sequenced by immunoSEQ multiplex PCR, and TCRdb holds only the in-frame ones, with some missing. V and J calls and clone size are copied from that table; D and trimming were computed from the DNA. The sample records more than 130,000 clones, about nine tenths being singletons. After removal of 4 bases from V and 4 bases from J, the junction contained 13 bases not matched to a gene. This CDR3 contains 18 residues. Germline-derived CDR1 and CDR2 are SGHNT and YYREEE (reference sequence).

The material sequenced was peripheral blood. The chain couples TRBV5-4 to TRBJ2-2, with 10 bases lining up with TRBD2. The clonotype was recovered from a man in his fifties with active or convalescent COVID-19. The CDR3 sequence is CASSGLAGGLKATGELFF. The CDR3 DNA reads as TGTGCCAGCAGCGGGTTAGCGGGAGGCCTTAAGGCCACCGGGGAGCTGTTTTTT.